One and the same sample provided the 28 T cell receptor beta chains below, sequenced in a study of human T cells and chemical hapten exposure. TCRdb passed the RACE reads through MiXCR, listing each CDR3 protein once. The profile shows tens of thousands of distinct CDR3 sequences, more than 8% of them singletons. Noted time point: patch test 3, about 24 weeks after DPC sensitization. Treatment noted: therapeutic diphenylcyclopropenone sensitization with weekly scalp DPC. Blood, whole and unfractionated, served as the source for total RNA extraction. The sample consisted of whole blood, taken in connection with sensitization to the hapten diphenylcyclopropenone (DPC). All receptors come from a man aged 50-59 years with alopecia areata. Some clones in this sample may be carry-over from other donors' samples.

Of note for this clonotype: The germline gene is not matched at one end of the junction; a read error may be the cause. The gene calls are TRBV10-3 and TRBJ1-6, with 7 bases aligning to TRBD1. The CDR3 sequence is 14 residues long. Germline assignment: CDR1 ENHRY and CDR2 SYGVKD. In nucleotides, the CDR3 is TGTGTCATCAGTCGCGACAGGGCTAATTCACCCCTCCACTTT. The encoded protein is CVISRDRANSPLHF.

This clonotype was recorded at least ten times. The rearrangement links TRBV10-1 to TRBJ2-1; the D is unclear. CDR1 and CDR2 from the germline V gene are WNHNN and SYGVQD (reference sequence). V shed 3 bases and J shed 4 bases, with 4 bases lying between them. The CDR3 spans 12 residues. This CDR3 reads CASSEGYNEQFF. For the CDR3, the DNA is TGCGCCAGCAGTGAAGGGTACAATGAGCAGTTCTTC.

V is TRBV7-9 and J is TRBJ2-7; D unresolved. From germline, CDR1 is SEHNR and CDR2 FQNEAQ (reference sequence). V was cut by 5 bases and J by 3 bases, with 8 bases left in between. The CDR3 totals 12 residues. In nucleotides, the CDR3 is TGTGCCAGCAGCCGCGGAGACTACGAGCAGTACTTC. Residues: CASSRGDYEQYF. The full variable domain, its missing parts supplied by reference TRBV7-9 and TRBJ2-7, is DTGVSQNPRHKITKRGQNVTFRCDPISEHNRLYWYRQTLGQGPEFLTYFQNEAQLEKSRLLSDRFSAERPKGSFSTLEIQRTEQGDSAMYLCASSRGDYEQYFGPGTRLTVT.

This clonotype was seen ten or more times. The rearrangement uses TRBV6-2 or TRBV6-3 and TRBJ2-1; the D gene is possibly TRBD1 (6 bases). Germline V gives CDR1 MNHEY, CDR2 SVGEGT. This CDR3 has 12 residues. V was shortened by 5 bases and J by 6 bases, with 8 bases between the two germline ends. Written as DNA, the CDR3 is TGTGCCAGCAGTCAACAGGGCAATGAGCAGTTCTTC. Protein sequence: CASSQQGNEQFF.

This clonotype was picked up many times. The chain combines TRBV6-2 or TRBV6-3 with TRBJ2-1; a possible D gene is TRBD2 (6 bases). V lost 2 bases and J lost 2, with 7 bases in between. Germline V gene lookup returns CDR1 MNHEY and CDR2 SVGEGT. The CDR3 sequence is 14 residues long. The DNA of the CDR3 is TGTGCCAGCAGTTACCGCGGGGCCTACAATGAGCAGTTCTTC. It translates to CASSYRGAYNEQFF.

V usage is TRBV3-1 and J usage is TRBJ2-7; no clear D gene. The germline V and J ends were trimmed by 4 bases and 7 bases, with 8 bases remaining between them. Per germline, CDR1 LGHDT and CDR2 YNNKEL (reference sequence). The CDR3 covers 11 residues. As DNA, the CDR3 is TGTGCCAGCAGCCTCTCTTCGGAGCAGTACTTC. This gives the protein CASSLSSEQYF.

This clonotype has more than one count but fewer than ten. This chain connects TRBV29-1 to TRBJ2-7; D is perhaps TRBD1 (5 bases). The V end was cut by 0 bases, the J end by 5 bases, with 17 bases between. The CDR3 is 15 residues long. The germline V gene has CDR1 SQVTM and CDR2 ANQGSEA. As DNA, the CDR3 is TGCAGCGTTGAAGATGGGGAAACAGGTTTTCACGAGCAGTACTTC. Its translation: CSVEDGETGFHEQYF.

The sample holds many counts of this clonotype. The rearrangement uses TRBV6-5 and TRBJ1-5; 7 nucleotides line up with TRBD1. CDR3 length equals 15 residues. The J segment lost 4 bases and the V segment lost 6 bases, leaving 9 bases of the junction unmatched. CDR1 and CDR2 from the germline V gene are MNHEY and SVGAGI. Here the CDR3 reads CASRSGTAGNQPQHF. The CDR3 nucleotides are TGTGCCAGCAGGTCCGGGACAGCGGGTAATCAGCCCCAGCATTTT.

This clonotype was observed a handful of times. V and J are TRBV10-2 and TRBJ1-1, with 7 bases lining up with TRBD1. Trimming took 6 bases from V and 1 from J; bases not matched to a gene: 2. The CDR3 has 13 amino acids. Per the germline V gene, CDR1 is WSHSY and CDR2 is SAAADI. The CDR3, as DNA: TGCGCCAGCAGACAGGGGTCGAACACTGAAGCTTTCTTT. Its translation is CASRQGSNTEAFF.

This clonotype showed up many times. The rearrangement uses TRBV29-1 and TRBJ2-2; D call uncertain. CDR1 is SQVTM and CDR2 is ANQGSEA in the germline V gene. The CDR3 runs to 14 residues. V lost 5 bases to trimming and J lost 1 base, with 11 bases between them. The CDR3 region has the DNA TGCAGCGTTTCACCCAATCGGAACACCGGGGAGCTGTTTTTT. This gives the protein CSVSPNRNTGELFF.

This clonotype came up many times. The genes are TRBV20-1 and TRBJ2-1, with 7 bases matching TRBD2. J lost 5 bases, V lost 1 base, and 11 bases had no gene match. The CDR3 is 16 amino acids. CDR1 and CDR2 (germline): DFQATT, SNEGSKA (reference sequence). The CDR3 nucleotides read TGCAGTGCTAGAGTTGCCGGACTAGGGACTGACAATGAGCAGTTCTTC. This translates into CSARVAGLGTDNEQFF.

V usage is TRBV28 and J usage is TRBJ2-2; D remains unclear. The CDR3 is made up of 12 amino acids. Germline CDR1 reads MDHEN; CDR2 reads SYDVKM. V was pared by 6 bases and J by 5 bases, with 7 bases between. CDR3 amino acids: CASRLQTGELFF. The CDR3 region has the DNA TGTGCCAGCAGGCTCCAGACCGGGGAGCTGTTTTTT.

In its sample, this clonotype was seen many times. V is TRBV4-3 and J is TRBJ2-1, with 9 bases identical to TRBD2. Unmatched junction bases numbered 4, after V lost 1 base and J lost 6 bases. In germline, CDR1 is LGHNA, CDR2 YSLEER. CDR3 length: 15 residues. As DNA, the CDR3 is TGCGCCAGCAGCCAAGGTAGCGGGAGTGGCAATGAGCAGTTCTTC. Translation gives CASSQGSGSGNEQFF.

This clonotype was seen a few times. J is TRBJ1-2 and V is TRBV29-1, with TRBD1 as a possible D gene (6 bases). This CDR3 has 13 residues. Germline V CDR1 and CDR2: SQVTM, ANQGSEA. Deletions cut 3 bases from V and 6 bases from J, with 14 bases between. CDR3 protein: CSVDGGADDGYTF. The CDR3 DNA reads as TGCAGCGTTGATGGGGGGGCGGACGATGGCTACACCTTC.

This clonotype was seen more than once but under ten times. The chain employs TRBV19 and TRBJ2-7, with 8 bases lining up with TRBD1. The germline V gene has CDR1 LNHDA and CDR2 SQIVND (reference sequence). The length of the CDR3 is 15 residues. Trimming took 8 bases from V and 1 from J; bases not matched to a gene: 10. DNA for the CDR3: TGTGCCAGTGGAGTTGCGACAGGGGTTTCCTACGAGCAGTACTTC. It codes for CASGVATGVSYEQYF.

The sample holds a few counts of this clonotype. The chain recombines TRBV28 with TRBJ2-1; the D gene is possibly TRBD2 (5 bases). The ends were cut back, 6 bases at V and 5 bases at J, with 17 bases in the middle. Germline V gives CDR1 MDHEN, CDR2 SYDVKM. The CDR3 is made up of 15 amino acids. The CDR3 DNA reads TGTGCCAGCAGACCCGGGGAATGGAACAACAATGAGCAGTTCTTC. This encodes CASRPGEWNNNEQFF.

This clonotype has at least ten counts. V usage is TRBV7-9 and J usage is TRBJ2-7; D uncertain. Germline V gene lookup returns CDR1 SEHNR and CDR2 FQNEAQ (reference sequence). This CDR3 is built from 11 residues. The V end lost 4 bases, the J end lost 6 bases, and 7 bases lay between the germline ends. This CDR3 is CASSSGLEQYF. The CDR3 DNA sequence: TGTGCCAGCAGCTCTGGTCTCGAGCAGTACTTC.

This clonotype has only a few counts. This chain joins TRBV3-1 and TRBJ2-4; the D is unclear. Germline V lookup: CDR1 LGHDT, CDR2 YNNKEL (reference sequence). This CDR3 has 15 residues. V shed 2 bases and J shed 0 bases, with 8 bases lying between them. Here the CDR3 reads CASSQRHLAKNIQYF. The CDR3 DNA sequence: TGTGCCAGCAGCCAAAGGCATCTAGCCAAAAACATTCAGTACTTC.

In this sample, this clonotype turned up many times. V and J are TRBV29-1 and TRBJ1-1, with a possible D match to TRBD1 (5 bases). The CDR3 is 12 residues long. V was cut by 3 bases and J by 2 bases, with 7 bases left in between. Germline V gene lookup returns CDR1 SQVTM and CDR2 ANQGSEA. The CDR3 is CSVDQGNTEAFF. The CDR3 DNA follows: TGCAGCGTTGATCAGGGAAACACTGAAGCTTTCTTT.

This chain links TRBV2 with TRBJ2-4; tentatively, D is TRBD1 or TRBD2 (5 bases each). The CDR3 spans 13 residues. Germline CDR1 reads SNHLY; CDR2 reads FYNNEI. V was pared by 6 bases and J by 9 bases, with 15 bases between. Here the CDR3 DNA reads TGTGCCAGCAGGGGGGACCAGAACGTCATTCAGTACTTC. Protein: CASRGDQNVIQYF. The entire variable domain, with the rest obtained from reference TRBV2 and TRBJ2-4, is as follows: EPEVTQTPSHQVTQMGQEVILRCVPISNHLYFYWYRQILGQKVEFLVSFYNNEISEKSEIFDDQFSVERPDGSNFTLKIRSTKLEDSAMYFCASRGDQNVIQYFGAGTRLSVL.

This clonotype was recorded many times. The DNA for the CDR3 is TGCAGCGTTGTAGGGGGACGGAGCTACGAGCAGTACTTC. Its protein product is CSVVGGRSYEQYF. The chain is built from TRBV29-1 and TRBJ2-7; D is perhaps TRBD1 (6 bases). The V end was cut by 4 bases, the J end by 3 bases, with 13 bases between. Per the germline V gene, CDR1 is SQVTM and CDR2 is ANQGSEA. The CDR3 sequence is 13 residues long.

The rearrangement joins TRBV7-2 to TRBJ2-1; 9 bases are shared with TRBD1. The V gene's germline CDR1 is SGHTA and CDR2 FQGNSA. CDR3 length: 15 amino acids. V shed 4 bases, J shed 4 bases, and the junction held 5 bases outside the gene matches. For the CDR3, the DNA is TGTGCCAGCAGCTGGGGACAGGGCCGGTACAATGAGCAGTTCTTC. This sequence encodes CASSWGQGRYNEQFF.

CDR3 sequence reads: CASTHEGAGELFF. In DNA, the CDR3 is TGTGCCAGCACGCATGAAGGGGCCGGGGAGCTGTTTTTT. The chain employs TRBV7-9 and TRBJ2-2; the D gene is possibly TRBD1 (5 bases). Germline lookup yields CDR1 SEHNR and CDR2 FQNEAQ (reference sequence). Trimming cost V 7 bases and J 6 bases, with 12 bases left between them. There are 13 residues in the CDR3. Together with reference TRBV7-9 and TRBJ2-2, the CDR3 gives the full variable domain: DTGVSQNPRHKITKRGQNVTFRCDPISEHNRLYWYRQTLGQGPEFLTYFQNEAQLEKSRLLSDRFSAERPKGSFSTLEIQRTEQGDSAMYLCASTHEGAGELFFGEGSRLTVL.

This chain connects TRBV4-1 to TRBJ1-2, with a weak D call TRBD1 (5 bases). There are 14 residues in the CDR3. Germline-derived CDR1 and CDR2 are MGHRA and YSYEKL. Trimming stripped 1 base from V and 8 bases from J, with 14 bases between. The chain's CDR3 is CASSQGRGVGGYTF. The CDR3 DNA follows: TGCGCCAGCAGCCAAGGTCGAGGGGTTGGCGGCTACACCTTC.

The J gene is TRBJ2-7, the V gene TRBV7-2; the D gene is possibly TRBD1 (6 bases). V was shortened by 1 base and J by 6 bases, with 16 bases between the two germline ends. Germline assignment: CDR1 SGHTA and CDR2 FQGNSA. The CDR3 contains 15 residues. In DNA form, the CDR3 reads TGTGCCAGCAGCTTAGAAGGACAGCTTCCCCTCGAGCAGTACTTC. Its translation is CASSLEGQLPLEQYF.

This clonotype showed up just a few times. The chain uses TRBV5-1 and TRBJ2-1; the match to TRBD2 covers 8 bases. Trimming took 0 bases from V and 6 from J; bases not matched to a gene: 5. Germline loops: CDR1 SGHRS, CDR2 YFSETQ. The CDR3 runs to 15 residues. This CDR3 reads CASSLDGRDFNEQFF. CDR3 nucleotide sequence: TGCGCCAGCAGCTTGGACGGGAGGGACTTCAATGAGCAGTTCTTC.

The count of this clonotype is one. DNA for the CDR3: TGTGCCATCAGTGAGTCAATAGGGCGAGAGACCCAGTACTTC. This sequence encodes CAISESIGRETQYF. This chain links TRBV10-3 with TRBJ2-5, with no clear D. Germline V lookup: CDR1 ENHRY, CDR2 SYGVKD. The CDR3 consists of 14 residues. Trimming removed 0 bases at V and 4 bases at J, with 9 bases between.

This clonotype occurred a few times. The chain has TRBV29-1 and TRBJ2-1; no clear D. Germline V CDR1 and CDR2: SQVTM, ANQGSEA. The CDR3 extends over 13 amino acids. Trimming took 6 bases from V and 2 from J, leaving 11 bases between them. As DNA, the CDR3 is TGCAGCGTATTTTACGGGCCCTACAATGAGCAGTTCTTC. Translation gives CSVFYGPYNEQFF.